What follows are 3 T cell receptor beta chains derived from one specimen sequenced in a study of CD8+ T cells in alopecia areata. In each case, RNA was isolated and then reverse transcribed into cDNA as the sequencing template. Method: immunoSEQ multiplex PCR; TCRdb's copy keeps in-frame clones and lacks some. The profile shows more than 90,000 clones, over 60% of them singletons. Sample: CD4+ T cells sorted from blood. These TCRs come from a human donor in good health.

This chain links TRBV2 with TRBJ1-5; D uncertain. Germline values: CDR1 SNHLY, CDR2 FYNNEI. There are 16 residues in the CDR3. V was clipped by 6 bases and J by 1 base, with 16 bases between them. The CDR3: CASSRFAEISNQPQHF. As DNA, the CDR3 is TGTGCCAGCAGCCGGTTTGCCGAGATCAGCAATCAGCCCCAGCATTTT.

This clone was observed a few times. The J gene is TRBJ2-1, the V gene TRBV20-1; D ambiguous. The CDR3 totals 10 residues. Germline V CDR1 and CDR2: DFQATT, SNEGSKA (reference sequence). V dropped 3 bases and J dropped 6 bases, with 3 bases sitting between them. This CDR3 reads CSASPNEQFF. The DNA of the CDR3 is TGCAGTGCTAGTCCCAATGAGCAGTTCTTC.

This chain links TRBV29-1 with TRBJ1-2, with no clear D. CDR1 is SQVTM and CDR2 is ANQGSEA in the germline V gene. The CDR3 runs 12 residues. The DNA for the CDR3 is TGCACCGTAGAAGGAGGGAACTATGGCTACACCTTC. It codes for CTVEGGNYGYTF.